This TCR beta chain was identified in a study of T cell changes during pregnancy in multiple sclerosis. Profiled with immunoSEQ multiplex PCR; TCRdb holds only in-frame clones, not every one. The sample has tens of thousands of clones; 90% to 95% are singletons. Only one count was recorded for this clone. V shed 6 bases and J 1 base; nucleotides not matched to a gene: 6. This CDR3 comprises 15 residues. Germline CDR1 and CDR2: SNHLY and FYNNEI. The rearrangement uses TRBV2 and TRBJ1-2, with TRBD1 identical over 9 bases. Sequences were derived from peripheral blood, sampled in the second trimester of pregnancy. The TCR originated in a female donor with multiple sclerosis, enrolled in a pregnancy study. CDR3 region: CASSRTGGLNYGYTF. CDR3 nucleotides: TGTGCCAGCAGCAGAACAGGGGGCCTTAACTATGGCTACACCTTC. Drawing the rest from reference TRBV2 and TRBJ1-2, the complete variable domain is EPEVTQTPSHQVTQMGQEVILRCVPISNHLYFYWYRQILGQKVEFLVSFYNNEISEKSEIFDDQFSVERPDGSNFTLKIRSTKLEDSAMYFCASSRTGGLNYGYTFGSGTRLTVV.